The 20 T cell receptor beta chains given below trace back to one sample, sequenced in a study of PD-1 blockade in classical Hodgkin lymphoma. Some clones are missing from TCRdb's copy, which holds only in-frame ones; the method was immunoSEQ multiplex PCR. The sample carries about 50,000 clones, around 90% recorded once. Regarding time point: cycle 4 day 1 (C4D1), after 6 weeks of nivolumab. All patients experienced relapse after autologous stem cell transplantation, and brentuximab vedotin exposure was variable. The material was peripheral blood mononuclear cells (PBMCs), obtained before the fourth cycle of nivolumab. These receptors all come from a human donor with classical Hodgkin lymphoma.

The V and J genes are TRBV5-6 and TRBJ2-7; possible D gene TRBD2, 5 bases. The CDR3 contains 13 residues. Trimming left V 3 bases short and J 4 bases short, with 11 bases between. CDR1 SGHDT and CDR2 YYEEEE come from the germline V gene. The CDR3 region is CASSSLSGYEQYF. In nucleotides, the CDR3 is TGTGCCAGCAGCTCCCTATCGGGGTACGAGCAGTACTTC.

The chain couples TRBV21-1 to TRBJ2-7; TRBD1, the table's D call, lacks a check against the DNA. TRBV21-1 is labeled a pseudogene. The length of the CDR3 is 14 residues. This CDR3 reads CASMTQGPPYEQYF. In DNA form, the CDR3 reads TGTGCCAGCATGACACAGGGTCCTCCCTACGAGCAGTACTTC.

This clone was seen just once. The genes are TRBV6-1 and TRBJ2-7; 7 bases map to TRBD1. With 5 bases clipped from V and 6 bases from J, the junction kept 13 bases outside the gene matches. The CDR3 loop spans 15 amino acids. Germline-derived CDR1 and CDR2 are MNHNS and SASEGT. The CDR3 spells CASSTHLQGWVEQYF. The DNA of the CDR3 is TGTGCCAGCAGTACTCACCTACAGGGGTGGGTCGAGCAGTACTTC.

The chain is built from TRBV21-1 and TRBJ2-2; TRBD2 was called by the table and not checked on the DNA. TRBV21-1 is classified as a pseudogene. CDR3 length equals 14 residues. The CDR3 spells CASSICLAHGELFF. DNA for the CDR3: TGTGCCAGCAGCATTTGTTTAGCCCATGGGGAGCTGTTTTTT.

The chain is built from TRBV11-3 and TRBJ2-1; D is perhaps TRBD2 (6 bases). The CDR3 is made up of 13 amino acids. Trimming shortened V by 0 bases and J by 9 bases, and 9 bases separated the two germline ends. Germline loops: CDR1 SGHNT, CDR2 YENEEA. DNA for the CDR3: TGTGCCAGCAGCTTAGACTGGGACTCTGAGCAGTTCTTC. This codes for CASSLDWDSEQFF.

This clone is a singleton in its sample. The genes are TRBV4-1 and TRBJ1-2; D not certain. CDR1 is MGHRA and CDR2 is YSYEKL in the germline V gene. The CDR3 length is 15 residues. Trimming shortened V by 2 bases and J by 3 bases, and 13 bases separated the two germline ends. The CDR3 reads CASSQSGGSDYGYTF. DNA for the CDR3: TGCGCCAGCAGCCAATCAGGAGGTTCTGACTATGGCTACACCTTC.

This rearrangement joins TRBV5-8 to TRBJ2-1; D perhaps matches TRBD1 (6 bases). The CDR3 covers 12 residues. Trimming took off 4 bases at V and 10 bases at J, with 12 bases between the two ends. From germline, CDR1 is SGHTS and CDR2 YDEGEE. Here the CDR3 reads CASSMGAVEQFF. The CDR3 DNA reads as TGTGCCAGCAGCATGGGGGCCGTCGAGCAGTTCTTC.

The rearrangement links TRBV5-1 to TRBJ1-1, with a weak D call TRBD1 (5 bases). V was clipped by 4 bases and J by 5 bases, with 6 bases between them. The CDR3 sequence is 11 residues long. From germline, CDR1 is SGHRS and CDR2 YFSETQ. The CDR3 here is CASSQGTEAFF. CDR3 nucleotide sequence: TGCGCCAGCAGCCAGGGAACTGAAGCTTTCTTT. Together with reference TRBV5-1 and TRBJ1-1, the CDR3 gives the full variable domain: KAGVTQTPRYLIKTRGQQVTLSCSPISGHRSVSWYQQTPGQGLQFLFEYFSETQRNKGNFPGRFSGRQFSNSRSEMNVSTLELGDSALYLCASSQGTEAFFGQGTRLTVV.

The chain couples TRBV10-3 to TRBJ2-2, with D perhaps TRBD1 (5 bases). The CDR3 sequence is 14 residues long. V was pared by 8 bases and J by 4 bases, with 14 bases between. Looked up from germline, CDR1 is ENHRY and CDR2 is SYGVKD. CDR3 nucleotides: TGTGCCATCCGCGAAGGGGTAGGCACCGGGGAGCTGTTTTTT. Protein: CAIREGVGTGELFF.

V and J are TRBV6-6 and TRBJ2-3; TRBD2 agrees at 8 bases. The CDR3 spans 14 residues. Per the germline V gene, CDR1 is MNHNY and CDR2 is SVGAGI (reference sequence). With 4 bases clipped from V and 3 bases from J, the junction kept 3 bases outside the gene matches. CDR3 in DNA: TGTGCCAGCAGTTTTAGCGGGACAACAGATACGCAGTATTTT. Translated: CASSFSGTTDTQYF.

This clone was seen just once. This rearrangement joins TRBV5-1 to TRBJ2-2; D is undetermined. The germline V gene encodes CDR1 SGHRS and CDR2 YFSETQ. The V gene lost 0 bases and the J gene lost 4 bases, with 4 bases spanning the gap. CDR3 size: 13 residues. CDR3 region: CASSLGGTGELFF. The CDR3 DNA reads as TGCGCCAGCAGCTTGGGGGGCACCGGGGAGCTGTTTTTT.

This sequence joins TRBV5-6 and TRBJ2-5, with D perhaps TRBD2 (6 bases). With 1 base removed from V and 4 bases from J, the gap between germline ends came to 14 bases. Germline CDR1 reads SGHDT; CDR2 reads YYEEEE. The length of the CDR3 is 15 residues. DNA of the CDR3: TGTGCCAGCAGCTTGTATGCCGCGGGAAGAGAGACCCAGTACTTC. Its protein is CASSLYAAGRETQYF.

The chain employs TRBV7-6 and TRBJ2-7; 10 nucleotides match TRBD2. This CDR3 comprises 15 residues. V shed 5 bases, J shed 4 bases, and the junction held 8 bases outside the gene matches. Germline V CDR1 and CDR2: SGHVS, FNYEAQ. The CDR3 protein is CASSPHLAGVYEQYF. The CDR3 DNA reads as TGTGCCAGCAGCCCACACCTAGCGGGAGTTTACGAGCAGTACTTC. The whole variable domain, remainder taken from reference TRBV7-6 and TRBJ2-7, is GAGVSQSPRYKVTKRGQDVALRCDPISGHVSLYWYRQALGQGPEFLTYFNYEAQQDKSGLPNDRFSAERPEGSISTLTIQRTEQRDSAMYRCASSPHLAGVYEQYFGPGTRLTVT.

In nucleotides, the CDR3 is TGCGCCAGCAGCAGGGCAGATACGCAGTATTTT. Residues: CASSRADTQYF. The V and J genes are TRBV5-1 and TRBJ2-3; no clear D. Germline V gene data show CDR1 as SGHRS and CDR2 as YFSETQ. Trimming shortened V by 4 bases and J by 4 bases, and 4 bases separated the two germline ends. CDR3 length: 11 amino acids.

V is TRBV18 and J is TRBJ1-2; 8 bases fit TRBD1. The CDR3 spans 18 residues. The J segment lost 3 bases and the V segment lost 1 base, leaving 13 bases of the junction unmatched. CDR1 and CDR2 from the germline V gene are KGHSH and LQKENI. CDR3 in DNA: TGTGCCAGCTCACCACTCTCTGGACAGGGTCGAAATCACTATGGCTACACCTTC. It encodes CASSPLSGQGRNHYGYTF.

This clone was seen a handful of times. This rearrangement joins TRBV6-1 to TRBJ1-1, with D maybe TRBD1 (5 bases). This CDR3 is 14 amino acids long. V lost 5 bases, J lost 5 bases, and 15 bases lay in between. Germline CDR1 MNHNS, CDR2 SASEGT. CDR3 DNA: TGTGCCAGCAGTTCGGCCGACAGTAAAACTGAAGCTTTCTTT. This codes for CASSSADSKTEAFF.

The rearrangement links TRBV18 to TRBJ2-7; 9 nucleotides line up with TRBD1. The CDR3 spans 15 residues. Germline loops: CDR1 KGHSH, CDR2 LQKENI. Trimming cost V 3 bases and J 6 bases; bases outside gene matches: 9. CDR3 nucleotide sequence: TGTGCCAGCTCACCGACCGGGACAGGGTACGGCGAGCAGTACTTC. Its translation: CASSPTGTGYGEQYF. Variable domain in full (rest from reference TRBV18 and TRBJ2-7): NAGVMQNPRHLVRRRGQEARLRCSPMKGHSHVYWYRQLPEEGLKFMVYLQKENIIDESGMPKERFSAEFPKEGPSILRIQQVVRGDSAAYFCASSPTGTGYGEQYFGPGTRLTVT.

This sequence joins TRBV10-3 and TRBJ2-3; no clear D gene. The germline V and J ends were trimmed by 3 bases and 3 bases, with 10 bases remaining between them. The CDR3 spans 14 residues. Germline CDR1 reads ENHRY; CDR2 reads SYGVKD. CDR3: CAISDQTRTDTQYF. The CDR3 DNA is TGTGCCATCAGTGACCAGACGAGGACAGATACGCAGTATTTT.

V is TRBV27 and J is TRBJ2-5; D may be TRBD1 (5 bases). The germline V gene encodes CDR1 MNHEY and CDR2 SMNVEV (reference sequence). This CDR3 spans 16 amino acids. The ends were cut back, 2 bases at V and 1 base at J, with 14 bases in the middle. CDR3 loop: CASSLAKDRGQETQYF. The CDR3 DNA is TGTGCCAGCAGTTTAGCCAAAGACAGAGGCCAAGAGACCCAGTACTTC.

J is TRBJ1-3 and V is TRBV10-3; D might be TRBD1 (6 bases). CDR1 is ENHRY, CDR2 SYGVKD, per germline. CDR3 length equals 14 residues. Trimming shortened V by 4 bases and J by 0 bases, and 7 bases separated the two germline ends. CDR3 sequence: CAISGDISGNTIYF. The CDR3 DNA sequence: TGTGCCATCAGTGGGGACATCTCTGGAAACACCATATATTTT.